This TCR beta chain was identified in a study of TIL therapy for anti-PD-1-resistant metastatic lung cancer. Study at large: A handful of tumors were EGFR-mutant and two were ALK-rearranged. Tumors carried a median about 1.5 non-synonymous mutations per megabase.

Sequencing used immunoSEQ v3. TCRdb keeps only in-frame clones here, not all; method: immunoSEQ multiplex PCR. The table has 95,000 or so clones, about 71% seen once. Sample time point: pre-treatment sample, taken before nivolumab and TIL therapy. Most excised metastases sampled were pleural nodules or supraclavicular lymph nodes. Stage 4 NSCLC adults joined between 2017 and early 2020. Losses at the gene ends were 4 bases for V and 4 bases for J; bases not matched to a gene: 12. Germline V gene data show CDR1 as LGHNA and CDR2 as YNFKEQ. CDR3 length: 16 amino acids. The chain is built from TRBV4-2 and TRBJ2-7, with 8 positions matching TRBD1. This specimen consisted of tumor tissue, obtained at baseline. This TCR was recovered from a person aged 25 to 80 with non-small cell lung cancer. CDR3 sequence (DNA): TGTGCCAGCAGCCGGGACTCAGGGGGCGGTGGGTACGAGCAGTACTTC. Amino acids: CASSRDSGGGGYEQYF.